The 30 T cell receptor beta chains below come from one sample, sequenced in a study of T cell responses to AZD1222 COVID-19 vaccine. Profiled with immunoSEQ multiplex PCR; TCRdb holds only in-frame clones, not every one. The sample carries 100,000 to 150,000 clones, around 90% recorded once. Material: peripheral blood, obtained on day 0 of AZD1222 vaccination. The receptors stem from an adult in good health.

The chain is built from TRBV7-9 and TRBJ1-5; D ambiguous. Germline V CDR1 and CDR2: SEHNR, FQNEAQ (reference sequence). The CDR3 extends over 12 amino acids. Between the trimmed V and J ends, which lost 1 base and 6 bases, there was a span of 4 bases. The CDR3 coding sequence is TGTGCCAGCAGCTTAGGGGTTCAGCCCCAGCATTTT. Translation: CASSLGVQPQHF.

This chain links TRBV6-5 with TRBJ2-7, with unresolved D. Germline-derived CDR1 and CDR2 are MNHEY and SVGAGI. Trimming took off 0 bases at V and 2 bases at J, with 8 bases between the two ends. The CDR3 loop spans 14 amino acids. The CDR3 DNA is TGTGCCAGCAGTTACTCCGGAACAACCTACGAGCAGTACTTC. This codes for CASSYSGTTYEQYF.

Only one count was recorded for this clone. This chain's CDR3 is CASSIFTQGATYTF. The DNA of the CDR3 is TGTGCCAGTAGTATTTTCACCCAGGGAGCCACCTACACCTTC. This sequence joins TRBV19 and TRBJ1-2; TRBD1 might be the D (5 bases). This CDR3 spans 14 amino acids. Germline CDR1 reads LNHDA; CDR2 reads SQIVND (reference sequence). The V gene lost 3 bases and the J gene lost 10 bases, with 18 bases spanning the gap.

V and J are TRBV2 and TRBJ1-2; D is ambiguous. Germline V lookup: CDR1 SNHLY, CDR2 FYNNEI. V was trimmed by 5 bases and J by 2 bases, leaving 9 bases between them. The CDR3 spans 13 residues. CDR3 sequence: CASSSTENYGYTF. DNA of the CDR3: TGTGCCAGCAGTTCAACCGAAAACTATGGCTACACCTTC.

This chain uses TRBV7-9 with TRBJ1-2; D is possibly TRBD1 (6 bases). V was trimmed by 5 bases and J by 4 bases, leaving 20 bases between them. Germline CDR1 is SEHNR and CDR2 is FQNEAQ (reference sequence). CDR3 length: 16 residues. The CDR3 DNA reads TGTGCCAGCAGCGCGGGTCGGGTGGGGGCGGTCTATGGCTACACCTTC. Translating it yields CASSAGRVGAVYGYTF. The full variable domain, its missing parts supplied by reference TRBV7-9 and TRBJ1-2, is DTGVSQNPRHKITKRGQNVTFRCDPISEHNRLYWYRQTLGQGPEFLTYFQNEAQLEKSRLLSDRFSAERPKGSFSTLEIQRTEQGDSAMYLCASSAGRVGAVYGYTFGSGTRLTVV.

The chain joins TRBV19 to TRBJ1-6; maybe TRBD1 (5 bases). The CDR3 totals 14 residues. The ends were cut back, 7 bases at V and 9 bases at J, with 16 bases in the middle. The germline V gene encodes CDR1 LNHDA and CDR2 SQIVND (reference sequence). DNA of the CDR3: TGTGCCAGTAATAACAGGCGTATACCTTCACCCCTCCACTTT. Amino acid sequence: CASNNRRIPSPLHF.

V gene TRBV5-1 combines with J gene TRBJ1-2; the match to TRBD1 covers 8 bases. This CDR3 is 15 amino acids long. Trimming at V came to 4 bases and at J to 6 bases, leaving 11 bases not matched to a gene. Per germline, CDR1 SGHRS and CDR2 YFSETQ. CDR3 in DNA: TGCGCCAGCAGCGGGCCGACAGGGGCCCTTAATGGCTACACCTTC. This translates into CASSGPTGALNGYTF. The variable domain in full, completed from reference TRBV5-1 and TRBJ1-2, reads KAGVTQTPRYLIKTRGQQVTLSCSPISGHRSVSWYQQTPGQGLQFLFEYFSETQRNKGNFPGRFSGRQFSNSRSEMNVSTLELGDSALYLCASSGPTGALNGYTFGSGTRLTVV.

CDR3 in amino acids: CASSDGGGTDTQYF. In nucleotides, the CDR3 is TGTGCCAGCAGTGATGGCGGGGGCACAGATACGCAGTATTTT. The chain joins TRBV25-1 to TRBJ2-3; tentatively, D is TRBD2 (6 bases). Deletions cut 3 bases from V and 1 base from J, with 8 bases between. The CDR3 contains 14 residues. The germline V gene has CDR1 MGHDK and CDR2 SYGVNS.

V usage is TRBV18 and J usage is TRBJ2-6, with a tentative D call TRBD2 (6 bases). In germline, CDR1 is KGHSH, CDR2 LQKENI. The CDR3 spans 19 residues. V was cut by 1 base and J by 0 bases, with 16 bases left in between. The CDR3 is CASSPQEGSEFSGANVLTF. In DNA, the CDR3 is TGTGCCAGCTCACCACAGGAGGGGTCCGAGTTCTCTGGGGCCAACGTCCTGACTTTC.

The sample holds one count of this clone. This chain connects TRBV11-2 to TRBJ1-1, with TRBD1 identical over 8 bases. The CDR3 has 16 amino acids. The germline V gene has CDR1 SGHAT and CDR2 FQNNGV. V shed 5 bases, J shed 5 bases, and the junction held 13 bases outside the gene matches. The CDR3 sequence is CASSPLDRGRRTEAFF. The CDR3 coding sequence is TGTGCCAGCAGCCCCCTCGACAGGGGACGGAGAACTGAAGCTTTCTTT. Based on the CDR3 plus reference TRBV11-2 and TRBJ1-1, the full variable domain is EAGVAQSPRYKIIEKRQSVAFWCNPISGHATLYWYQQILGQGPKLLIQFQNNGVVDDSQLPKDRFSAERLKGVDSTLKIQPAKLEDSAVYLCASSPLDRGRRTEAFFGQGTRLTVV.

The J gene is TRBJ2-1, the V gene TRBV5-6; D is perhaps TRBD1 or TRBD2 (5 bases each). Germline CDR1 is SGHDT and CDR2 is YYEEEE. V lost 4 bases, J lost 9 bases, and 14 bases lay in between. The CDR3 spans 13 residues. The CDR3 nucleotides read TGTGCCAGCAGCGCATTAGGGGAGACTGAGCAGTTCTTC. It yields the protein CASSALGETEQFF.

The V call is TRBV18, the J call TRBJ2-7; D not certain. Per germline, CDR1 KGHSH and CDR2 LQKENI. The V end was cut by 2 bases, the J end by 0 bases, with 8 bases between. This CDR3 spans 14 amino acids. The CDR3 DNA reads TGTGCCAGCTCACCAGGCAGAAGCTCCTACGAGCAGTACTTC. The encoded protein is CASSPGRSSYEQYF.

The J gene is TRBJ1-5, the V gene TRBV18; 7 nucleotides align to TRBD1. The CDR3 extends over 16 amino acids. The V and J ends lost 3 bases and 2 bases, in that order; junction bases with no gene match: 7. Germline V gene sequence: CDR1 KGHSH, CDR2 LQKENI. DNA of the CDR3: TGTGCCAGCTCACCCCTACCAGGGGGAGGCAATCAGCCCCAGCATTTT. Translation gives CASSPLPGGGNQPQHF.

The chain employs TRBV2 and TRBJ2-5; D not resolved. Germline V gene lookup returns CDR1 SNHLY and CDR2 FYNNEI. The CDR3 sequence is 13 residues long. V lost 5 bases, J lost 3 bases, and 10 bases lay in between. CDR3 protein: CASSKPNEETQYF. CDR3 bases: TGTGCCAGCAGTAAACCGAACGAAGAGACCCAGTACTTC.

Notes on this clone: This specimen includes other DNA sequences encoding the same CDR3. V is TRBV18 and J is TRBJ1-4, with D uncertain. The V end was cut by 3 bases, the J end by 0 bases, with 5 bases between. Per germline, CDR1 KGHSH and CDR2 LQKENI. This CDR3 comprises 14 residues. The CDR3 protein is CASSPPATNEKLFF. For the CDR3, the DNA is TGTGCCAGCTCACCCCCCGCAACTAATGAAAAACTGTTTTTT.

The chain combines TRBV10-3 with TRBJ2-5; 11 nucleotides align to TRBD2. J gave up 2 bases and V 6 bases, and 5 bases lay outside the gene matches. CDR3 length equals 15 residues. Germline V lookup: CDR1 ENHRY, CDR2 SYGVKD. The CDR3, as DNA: TGTGCCATCAGATTTAGCGGGGGGGCTCAAGAGACCCAGTACTTC. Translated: CAIRFSGGAQETQYF.

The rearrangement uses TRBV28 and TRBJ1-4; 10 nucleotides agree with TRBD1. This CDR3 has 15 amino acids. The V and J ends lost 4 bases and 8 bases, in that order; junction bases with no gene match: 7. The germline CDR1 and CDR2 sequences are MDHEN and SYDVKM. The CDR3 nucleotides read TGTGCCAGCAGTTCAGGACAGGGGGGATACGAAAAACTGTTTTTT. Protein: CASSSGQGGYEKLFF.

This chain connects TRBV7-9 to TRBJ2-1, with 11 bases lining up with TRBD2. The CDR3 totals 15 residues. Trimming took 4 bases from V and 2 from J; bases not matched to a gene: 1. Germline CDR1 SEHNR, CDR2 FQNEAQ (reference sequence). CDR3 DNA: TGTGCCAGCAGCTCTAGCGGGAGGACCTACAATGAGCAGTTCTTC. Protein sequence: CASSSSGRTYNEQFF.

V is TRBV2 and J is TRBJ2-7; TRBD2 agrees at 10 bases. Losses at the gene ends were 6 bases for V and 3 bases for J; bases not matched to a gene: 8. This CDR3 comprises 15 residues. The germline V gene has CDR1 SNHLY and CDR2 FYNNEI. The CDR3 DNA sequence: TGTGCCAGCAGCGACCCTAGCGGGGGCGACTACGAGCAGTACTTC. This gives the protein CASSDPSGGDYEQYF.

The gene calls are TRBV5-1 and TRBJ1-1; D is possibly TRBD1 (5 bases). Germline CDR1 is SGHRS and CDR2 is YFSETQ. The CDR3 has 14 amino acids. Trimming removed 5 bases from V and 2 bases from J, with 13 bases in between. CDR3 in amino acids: CASRTPGPNTEAFF. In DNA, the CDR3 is TGCGCCAGCAGAACCCCGGGGCCCAACACTGAAGCTTTCTTT.

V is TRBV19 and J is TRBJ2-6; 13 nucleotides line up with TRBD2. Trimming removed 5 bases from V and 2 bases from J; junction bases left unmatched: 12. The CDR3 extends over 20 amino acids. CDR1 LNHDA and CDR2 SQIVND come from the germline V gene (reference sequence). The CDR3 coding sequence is TGTGCCAGTAGTGCCGGACCGGGACTAGCGGGATTTACTGGGGCCAACGTCCTGACTTTC. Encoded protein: CASSAGPGLAGFTGANVLTF. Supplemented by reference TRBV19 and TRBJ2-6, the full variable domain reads DGGITQSPKYLFRKEGQNVTLSCEQNLNHDAMYWYRQDPGQGLRLIYYSQIVNDFQKGDIAEGYSVSREKKESFPLTVTSAQKNPTAFYLCASSAGPGLAGFTGANVLTFGAGSRLTVL.

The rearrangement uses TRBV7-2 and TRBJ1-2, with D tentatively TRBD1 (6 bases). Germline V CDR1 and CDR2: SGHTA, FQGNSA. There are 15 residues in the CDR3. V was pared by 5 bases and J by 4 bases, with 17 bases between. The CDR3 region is CASSTSSQGFYGYTF. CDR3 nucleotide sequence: TGTGCCAGCAGCACATCGTCACAGGGATTCTATGGCTACACCTTC. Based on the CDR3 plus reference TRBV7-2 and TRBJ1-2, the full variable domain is GAGVSQSPSNKVTEKGKDVELRCDPISGHTALYWYRQSLGQGLEFLIYFQGNSAPDKSGLPSDRFSAERTGGSVSTLTIQRTQQEDSAVYLCASSTSSQGFYGYTFGSGTRLTVV.

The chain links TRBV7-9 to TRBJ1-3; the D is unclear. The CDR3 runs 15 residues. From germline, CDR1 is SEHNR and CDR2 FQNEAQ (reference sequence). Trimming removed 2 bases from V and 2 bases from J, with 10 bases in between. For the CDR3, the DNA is TGTGCCAGCAGCTTACCTTCCGTCCCTGGAAACACCATATATTTT. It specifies CASSLPSVPGNTIYF.

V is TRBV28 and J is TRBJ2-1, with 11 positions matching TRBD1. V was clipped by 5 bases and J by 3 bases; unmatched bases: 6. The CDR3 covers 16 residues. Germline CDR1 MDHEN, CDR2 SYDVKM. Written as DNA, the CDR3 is TGTGCCAGCAGTCCCCCCGGGACAGGGGGCTACAATGAGCAGTTCTTC. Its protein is CASSPPGTGGYNEQFF.

The CDR3 loop reads CASSDSRGGSYNEQFF. For the CDR3, the DNA is TGTGCCAGCAGTGACTCACGCGGGGGCTCCTACAATGAGCAGTTCTTC. This rearrangement joins TRBV6-4 to TRBJ2-1; TRBD2 matches 7 bases. Trimming removed 0 bases from V and 0 bases from J; junction bases left unmatched: 2. CDR3 length equals 16 residues. Germline assignment: CDR1 MRHNA and CDR2 SNTAGT.

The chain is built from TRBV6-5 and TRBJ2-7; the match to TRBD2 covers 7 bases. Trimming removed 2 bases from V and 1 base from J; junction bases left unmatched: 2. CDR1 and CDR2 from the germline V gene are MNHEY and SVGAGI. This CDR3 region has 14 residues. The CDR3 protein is CASSYGRGSYEQYF. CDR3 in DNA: TGTGCCAGCAGTTACGGGCGGGGGTCCTACGAGCAGTACTTC.

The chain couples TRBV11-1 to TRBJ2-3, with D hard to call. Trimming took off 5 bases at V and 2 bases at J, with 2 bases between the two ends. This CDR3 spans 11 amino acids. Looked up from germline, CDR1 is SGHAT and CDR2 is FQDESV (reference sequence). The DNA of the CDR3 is TGTGCCAGCAGCCACACAGATACGCAGTATTTT. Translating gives CASSHTDTQYF.

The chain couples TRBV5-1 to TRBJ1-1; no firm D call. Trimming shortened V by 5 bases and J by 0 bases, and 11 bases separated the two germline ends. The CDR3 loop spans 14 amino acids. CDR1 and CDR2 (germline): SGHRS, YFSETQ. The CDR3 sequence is CASRPDLMNTEAFF. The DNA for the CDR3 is TGCGCCAGCAGACCCGACTTGATGAACACTGAAGCTTTCTTT.

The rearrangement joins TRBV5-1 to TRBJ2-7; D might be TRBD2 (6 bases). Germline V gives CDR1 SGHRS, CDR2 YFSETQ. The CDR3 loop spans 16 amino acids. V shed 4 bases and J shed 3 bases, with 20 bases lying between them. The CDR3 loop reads CASSPGGVAAVYEQYF. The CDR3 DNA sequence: TGCGCCAGCAGCCCCGGTGGGGTAGCGGCCGTCTACGAGCAGTACTTC.

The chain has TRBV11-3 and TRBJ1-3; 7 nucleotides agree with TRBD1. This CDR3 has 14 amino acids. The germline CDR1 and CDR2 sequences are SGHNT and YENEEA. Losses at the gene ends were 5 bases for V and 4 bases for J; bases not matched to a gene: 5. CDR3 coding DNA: TGTGCCAGCAGCGACCGGGACAGAGGAAACACCATATATTTT. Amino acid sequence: CASSDRDRGNTIYF.